The following is a TCR beta chain sequence with its context. There is no known antigen for this receptor. Within one base of it there is no much larger clone, and no base qualities were kept. This sample stems from a study of cytomegalovirus exposure and HLA in healthy donors (dated by TCRdb to about 2017). General notes on the study: According to an earlier analysis of 450 to 650 of the donors, about 179 million T cells yielded some 110 million unique TCR beta sequences and approximately 300 Gb of sequence data. Every repertoire in the discovery cohort had been generated on one and the same sequencing platform. The study aimed to test whether cataloging public T cell receptors could reveal signatures of past pathogen exposure. A later analysis re-examined previously published TCR beta repertoires from more than 600 donors and added high-resolution HLA genotyping to investigate patterns of TCR occurrence. The study profiled the T cell repertoires of under 850 subjects by immunosequencing and related them to cytomegalovirus serostatus. To predict cytomegalovirus infection status, the study brought together high-throughput TCR immunosequencing, statistical association of individual TCRs with disease status, and machine learning. About 300 gigabases of sequencing data and 75 million to 85 million unique TCR sequences made up an early release that covered about 640 HLA-typed donors. Besides the first cohort of 666 subjects, a separate validation cohort made up of 95 to 150 different subjects was used. Among roughly 370 genotyped donors of the cohort, an average of roughly 240,000 unique TCR beta nucleotide sequences were sequenced per donor, about a sixth of them non-productive. In an earlier analysis of over 550 of the donors, high-throughput TCR beta sequencing was used to judge whether each TCR beta V gene segment behaved as functional or pseudogenic. Rather than drawing on any new phenotypic data, the later analysis identified candidate immune exposures from TCR beta sequences and the way those sequences occurred across donors. Typing coverage varied by locus: about 629-640 donors for A, B, C, DRB1 and DQB1; approximately 500 for DQA1; around 570 for DPA1; fewer than 480 for DPB1. A handful of DR-DQ haplotypes were handled as single units for association and clustering because linkage in the cohort was strong. Donor age, sex, ethnicity and CMV serostatus were compiled alongside the repertoire data. HLA typing covered class I and class II loci at four-digit resolution. In a later genetic analysis, genome-wide SNP genotypes for about three fifths of the roughly 670 donors were used, and that subset was treated as a discovery cohort. Among the roughly 400 genotyped donors, approximately 76% belonged to the genetic ancestry cluster associated with self-reported Caucasian donors. Paper-wide results and their limitations: According to a later genetic analysis, donors in an Asian-associated ancestry cluster had fewer N-insertions in productive TCRs than the roughly 700-donor mean. A total of 164 TCR beta chains were listed by the study as associated with cytomegalovirus. Only TCR beta chains were sequenced in this cohort, and the absence of alpha or paired-chain data limited detectable features. A later analysis reported that several top co-occurrence clusters appeared linked to parvovirus B19, influenza, CMV and Epstein-Barr virus. A further reported finding was that TCR beta sequences accurately predicted the HLA-A and HLA-B alleles for most subjects in the first cohort. Because counts were too low, more than 15 rarely observed V segments, including chromosome 9 orphons, were excluded from the earlier analysis of under 650 of the donors. Three of the identified cytomegalovirus-associated TCR beta chains were confirmed in vitro to be specific for cytomegalovirus antigens. A later analysis found that most CMV-associated TCR beta chains appeared HLA-restricted, with HLA associations seemingly driven largely by CMV exposure. A later analysis found that HLA-associated TCR beta chains were more clonally expanded and had lower generation probabilities than equally common non-associated chains. Across donors, most TCR sequences were observed very rarely, whereas some public TCRs were present in many individuals. A later analysis associated about 17,000 TCR beta sequences with specific HLA alleles at a false discovery rate of 0.05. A later genetic analysis associated a missense DCLRE1C variant with V-gene and J-gene trimming of TCR beta chains, and an independent cohort replicated the association. When HLA alleles, especially DR and DQ, strongly co-occurred, attributing TCR associations to individual alleles was difficult. The classifier was reported to diagnose cytomegalovirus status with high specificity and sensitivity in both the original cohort and the validation cohort. It was suggested by the authors that the approach could potentially be generalized to other disease states and immunological phenotypes. Because the 87-base-pair reads could not distinguish some IMGT-functional V segments, including TRBV6-2 and TRBV6-3, those segments were excluded. Immune exposure information for the cohort was limited to CMV serostatus. Linkage disequilibrium might explain the correlated functional status among segregating V segments, but an unknown experimental factor could not be ruled out. In a later analysis, TCR association rates were found to vary across HLA loci, with the most associated TCRs seen for DRB1 alleles and the fewest for HLA-C alleles. The sequencing pipeline was judged likely to have produced a cluster of highly shared sequence variants as a technical artifact. Broadly in line with IMGT annotations, most TCR beta V segments showed up in productive rearrangements about 87% or about 30% of the time in an earlier analysis of about 500 of the donors. Because HLA typing was unavailable for some donors at each locus, only the typed subset was used in association tests. The presence/absence analyses assumed that sequencing depth was roughly uniform across donors, and that assumption may not be true.

Receptors were amplified or captured by the immunoSEQ multiplex PCR assay. The multiplex PCR relied on a mix of 60 forward primers for TCR Vbeta segments and 13 reverse primers for TCR Jbeta segments. A multiplex PCR assay on genomic DNA amplified the CDR3 region of rearranged TCR beta genes. The Illumina HiSeq System was used to sequence the amplified TCR beta libraries as 87-base-pair reads. Turning to the authors' computational methods: Across the 670 or so repertoires, a later analysis counted tens of millions of unique TCR beta chains, around 11 million of which were shared by at least two donors. Raw reads were error-corrected and collapsed into unique sequences by a nearest-neighbor algorithm in which closely related sequences were merged to remove PCR and sequencing errors. To assign V, D and J gene segments, CDR3 sequences were aligned to IMGT reference sequences. For a sequence to be retained, at least a six-nucleotide match to both a V gene segment and a J gene segment was required. A rearrangement counted as productive if the CDR3 had no stop codons and remained in frame with V and J, and every other rearrangement counted as non-productive. CDR3 was defined by IMGT convention, running from the second conserved V-encoded cysteine to the conserved J-encoded phenylalanine. The earlier analysis of a few hundred of the donors excluded sequences that lacked an unambiguous match to a single V gene segment. An earlier analysis of 587 of the donors classified V segments as functional when productive rearrangements were above 56.7% and as segregating when the standard deviation between donors was above 5%. To diagnose cytomegalovirus status from the catalog of TCR beta chain sequences, a statistical classification framework was built. In a later analysis, V and J genes were assigned by comparing TCR nucleotide sequences against IMGT/GENE-DB human TR gene sequences. In a later analysis, CDR3 sequences and most-parsimonious VDJ recombination scenarios were assigned using the TCRdist pipeline. In a later analysis, each TCR beta chain was defined by its CDR3 amino acid sequence together with its V-gene family, and reads without a unique V-gene family were excluded. A later analysis removed several hundred highly shared, low-generation-probability nucleotide sequences to deal with suspected cross-contamination and a sequencing artifact. In a later analysis, a clonal expansion index was calculated for each public chain from normalized within-repertoire ranks of inferred template counts. Generation probabilities in a later analysis came from a VDJ recombination model fitted to out-of-frame rearrangements, and those results were checked against IGoR. In a later analysis, TCR-TCR, TCR-HLA and TCR-CMV co-occurrence was scored with hypergeometric tests, and a repertoire-size bias correction was applied to TCR pairs. A later analysis estimated false discovery rates by permuting HLA or CMV assignments 20 times. In a later analysis, co-occurring TCRs were grouped with DBSCAN, and TCRdist sequence similarity was added when clustering was performed within HLA-allele-positive subsets. Repertoires with fewer than 30,000 or more than 120,000 public chains, plus five repertoires with anomalous nucleotide sharing, were excluded from co-occurrence clustering. TCRdb obtained this table from immuneACCESS and retained in-frame rearrangements with V and J assigned. These tables miss some clones; where compared with another copy, unresolved V genes account for less than half of the shortfall, and the remainder is unexplained. For V, J and clone size, that table is used; D and trimming come from the DNA. In this sample the table shows 150,000 to 200,000 clones, nearly 80% of which occur a single time. The leading ten clones occupy around 6% of the sample.

In total, approximately 690 healthy bone marrow donors made up the cohort. All cohort members were sampled while nominally healthy, although unrecorded immune exposures were likely present. The donor tested CMV seropositive, placing the donor among the 290 or so seropositive members of the cohort. A peripheral blood sample was provided by each donor, and peripheral blood mononuclear cells were used for TCR beta sequencing. Genomic DNA extraction from the blood cell samples was performed with the Qiagen DNeasy Blood Extraction Kit. Sequences DFQATT (CDR1) and SNEGSKA (CDR2) are obtained from the germline V gene (reference sequence). The V end loses 5 bases and the J end loses 4 bases, and a stretch of 4 bases separates them. From its cysteine to its phenylalanine, the CDR3 spans 10 amino acids. Only the CDR3 DNA stays, 30 bases, in frame from base 1.

The sequenced sample was PBMCs. Recombination joined TRBV20-1 with TRBJ2-3; the D gene is not confidently resolved. The receptor was derived from a woman in her twenties or thirties in good health and CMV-seropositive. The CDR3 region reads CSAWPDTQYF. The bases are TGCAGTGCTTGGCCAGATACGCAGTATTTT.